This record looks at one T cell receptor (beta chain) sequence and its context. The record originates from a study of OX40 agonist ivuxolimab in advanced cancers. Produced via immunoSEQ multiplex PCR; TCRdb's table is partial and in-frame only. The profile covers tens of thousands of clones, with around nine tenths appearing a single time and roughly 28% taken by the ten largest. There are 12 residues in the CDR3. V lost 6 bases, J lost 6 bases, and 11 bases lay in between. Germline CDR1 is MNHEY and CDR2 is SMNVEV (reference sequence). The clonotype was recovered from an adult with an advanced solid tumor such as melanoma, head and neck, liver or kidney cancer. The chain carries TRBV27 and TRBJ1-1; D not certain. The material was CD4+ or CD8+ T cells sorted from blood, obtained in a trial of the OX40 agonist ivuxolimab. CDR3 nucleotide sequence: TGTGCCAGCAGGGGTGTGAAATCTGAAGCTTTCTTT. This codes for CASRGVKSEAFF.